Listed below are T cell receptor beta chains from one sample, sequenced in a study of control samples from healthy donors and cancer patients. Only in-frame clones appear in the TCRdb table, and some are missing; sequencing was by immunoSEQ multiplex PCR. The data show 150,000 to 200,000 clones, about nine tenths seen once. Sequenced material: blood. Every receptor here comes from a woman in her twenties or thirties in good health. CDR3s include the opening cysteine and the closing phenylalanine or tryptophan. A D gene is named only where the DNA matches it firmly. Clone size, where shown, is once, few, many, or a class for clones that have expanded.

-	TRBV11-2	-	TRBJ1-1	CASSLGLTNTEAFF	TGTGCCAGCAGCTTGGGGTTGACGAACACTGAAGCTTTCTTT
-	TRBV7-8	-	TRBJ1-6	CASSHREGSSYNSPLHF	TGTGCCAGCAGCCATCGGGAGGGAAGCTCCTATAATTCACCCCTCCACTTT
TRBD1	TRBV5-8	-	TRBJ1-5	CASSFTGVIQPQHF	TGTGCCAGCAGCTTCACAGGGGTCATTCAGCCCCAGCATTTT
TRBD1	TRBV6-1	-	TRBJ2-7	CASSEGTGYYEQYF	TGTGCCAGCAGTGAAGGGACAGGGTACTACGAGCAGTACTTC
TRBD1	TRBV24-1	-	TRBJ2-7	CATSGWDRAPSYEQYF	TGTGCCACCAGTGGGTGGGACAGGGCTCCCTCCTACGAGCAGTACTTC
-	TRBV6-4	-	TRBJ2-3	CASSDLGTDTQYF	TGTGCCAGCAGTGACCTAGGCACAGATACGCAGTATTTT
-	TRBV29-1	-	TRBJ1-4	CSVAGGDEKLFF	TGCAGCGTTGCGGGGGGCGATGAAAAACTGTTTTTT
TRBD1	TRBV11-3	-	TRBJ2-7	CASSLGQGGAYEQYF	TGTGCCAGCAGCTTGGGACAGGGTGGGGCCTACGAGCAGTACTTC
-	TRBV6-5	once	TRBJ1-1	CASSWEGNTEAFF	TGTGCCAGCAGTTGGGAGGGGAACACTGAAGCTTTCTTT
TRBD1	TRBV7-3	once	TRBJ2-2	CASSGQGAVGELFF	TGTGCCAGCAGTGGACAGGGGGCGGTCGGGGAGCTGTTTTTT